The 11 T cell receptor beta chains listed next were all sequenced from one sample in a study of blood T cell repertoires in COVID-19. Sequencing was performed with immunoSEQ multiplex PCR; in TCRdb, only in-frame clones are kept and a portion is missing. The repertoire holds about 360,000 clones, with 70% to 90% as singletons. Specimen: peripheral blood. The receptors were gathered from a woman between 55 and 75 years old with COVID-19, enrolled during active disease.

V gene TRBV5-1 combines with J gene TRBJ1-1; perhaps TRBD1 as D (5 bases). V shed 3 bases and J shed 3 bases, with 15 bases lying between them. In germline, CDR1 is SGHRS, CDR2 YFSETQ. The CDR3 spans 15 residues. Here the CDR3 DNA reads TGCGCCAGCAGCTCCCCCGGGGGGAGTGACACTGAAGCTTTCTTT. Its translation: CASSSPGGSDTEAFF.

This clone was seen a single time. The chain has TRBV18 and TRBJ2-3, with a weak D call TRBD1 (5 bases). CDR3 size: 15 residues. Germline V lookup: CDR1 KGHSH, CDR2 LQKENI. V was trimmed by 0 bases and J by 3 bases, leaving 10 bases between them. The CDR3 loop reads CASSPPAGLTDTQYF. The CDR3 nucleotides read TGTGCCAGCTCACCACCGGCAGGGTTAACAGATACGCAGTATTTT.

This sequence joins TRBV4-3 and TRBJ2-3; D gene uncertain. Germline-derived CDR1 and CDR2 are LGHNA and YSLEER. V was pared by 1 base and J by 5 bases, with 22 bases between. The CDR3 totals 18 residues. The CDR3, as DNA: TGCGCCAGCAGCCAAGGCATCCTCGGATTAGAAAGAGGAGATACGCAGTATTTT. It specifies CASSQGILGLERGDTQYF.

The rearrangement links TRBV4-2 to TRBJ1-2; no definite D call. CDR3 length: 14 residues. V was trimmed by 0 bases and J by 4 bases, leaving 9 bases between them. From germline, CDR1 is LGHNA and CDR2 YNFKEQ. CDR3 loop: CASSQDDTSYGYTF. As DNA, the CDR3 is TGTGCCAGCAGCCAAGATGACACCTCCTATGGCTACACCTTC.

The rearrangement uses TRBV5-5 and TRBJ1-2; maybe TRBD1 (5 bases). Germline V lookup: CDR1 SGHKS, CDR2 YYEKEE (reference sequence). This CDR3 has 15 residues. The V and J ends lost 0 bases and 2 bases respectively, with 11 bases between them. CDR3 residues: CASSLGQRVNYGYTF. In DNA form, the CDR3 reads TGTGCCAGCAGCTTGGGACAGCGGGTCAACTATGGCTACACCTTC. Based on the CDR3 plus reference TRBV5-5 and TRBJ1-2, the full variable domain is DAGVTQSPTHLIKTRGQQVTLRCSPISGHKSVSWYQQVLGQGPQFIFQYYEKEERGRGNFPDRFSARQFPNYSSELNVNALLLGDSALYLCASSLGQRVNYGYTFGSGTRLTVV.

This clone has a handful of counts. V gene TRBV9 combines with J gene TRBJ2-5, with 12 positions matching TRBD2. V was clipped by 3 bases and J by 1 base; unmatched bases: 7. The germline V gene has CDR1 SGDLS and CDR2 YYNGEE. The CDR3 consists of 17 residues. The CDR3 nucleotides read TGTGCCAGCAGCGAGGGCGGACTAGCGGGGTCCCAAGAGACCCAGTACTTC. Translated, it gives CASSEGGLAGSQETQYF. Full variable domain (remainder filled in from reference TRBV9 and TRBJ2-5): DSGVTQTPKHLITATGQRVTLRCSPRSGDLSVYWYQQSLDQGLQFLIQYYNGEERAKGNILERFSAQQFPDLHSELNLSSLELGDSALYFCASSEGGLAGSQETQYFGPGTRLLVL.

This clone was detected only once. V and J are TRBV19 and TRBJ1-1, with D unclear. The V end was cut by 4 bases, the J end by 0 bases, with 15 bases between. The CDR3 totals 16 residues. In germline, CDR1 is LNHDA, CDR2 SQIVND (reference sequence). The CDR3 region has the DNA TGTGCCAGTAGTACGTCCCTACAGTCTATGAACACTGAAGCTTTCTTT. This translates into CASSTSLQSMNTEAFF.

The chain is built from TRBV18 and TRBJ2-2, with D maybe TRBD1 (5 bases). CDR1 is KGHSH, CDR2 LQKENI, per germline. The CDR3 is 16 residues long. The V and J ends lost 1 base and 7 bases respectively, with 16 bases between them. This CDR3 is CASSPLRIGAGGELFF. As DNA, the CDR3 is TGTGCCAGCTCACCACTCAGGATTGGGGCCGGCGGGGAGCTGTTTTTT. Full variable domain (missing parts from reference TRBV18 and TRBJ2-2): NAGVMQNPRHLVRRRGQEARLRCSPMKGHSHVYWYRQLPEEGLKFMVYLQKENIIDESGMPKERFSAEFPKEGPSILRIQQVVRGDSAAYFCASSPLRIGAGGELFFGEGSRLTVL.

The rearrangement joins TRBV5-6 to TRBJ1-2; TRBD1 is a possible D gene (5 bases). Deletions cut 4 bases from V and 7 bases from J, with 17 bases between. The CDR3 is made up of 14 amino acids. Germline lookup yields CDR1 SGHDT and CDR2 YYEEEE. CDR3: CASSRVPGPPGYTF. CDR3 DNA: TGTGCCAGCAGCAGGGTCCCAGGGCCACCTGGCTACACCTTC.

The chain combines TRBV4-2 with TRBJ1-1; D might be TRBD1 (5 bases). Trimming removed 0 bases at V and 4 bases at J, with 18 bases between. Germline CDR1 is LGHNA and CDR2 is YNFKEQ. The CDR3 is 17 residues long. The CDR3 DNA reads as TGTGCCAGCAGCCAAGATTGGGGTGGGGCATCGGGCACTGAAGCTTTCTTT. Its translation: CASSQDWGGASGTEAFF.

This chain links TRBV4-2 with TRBJ1-2; 9 nucleotides line up with TRBD1. This CDR3 is built from 15 residues. Looked up from germline, CDR1 is LGHNA and CDR2 is YNFKEQ. With V trimmed by 3 bases and J by 5 bases, 7 bases remained unmatched. The CDR3 DNA is TGTGCCAGCAGCCACCCACAGGGGGCGCGGTATGGCTACACCTTC. Protein sequence: CASSHPQGARYGYTF.